This is a list of T cell receptor beta chains from one sample in a study of T cell responses to AZD1222 COVID-19 vaccine. The method was immunoSEQ multiplex PCR; TCRdb's version includes in-frame clones alone and lacks a portion of them. Of over 65,000 clones in the sample, more than 70% were seen once. Sequenced here: peripheral blood, sampled 28 days after the second AZD1222 dose. The source is an adult who received the AZD1222 COVID-19 vaccine. Each CDR3 is given with its conserved first and last residue. D genes are given only for firm matches. The size field is filled for only some rows; it gives once, few, many or a size class.

>TRBV12-3/TRBV12-4|TRBJ2-3|.|few
CASSFKATQYF
TGTGCCAGCAGTTTCAAGGCTACGCAGTATTTT
>TRBV7-2|TRBJ2-1|.|.
CASSLDYRGTNEQFF
TGTGCCAGCAGCTTAGATTATCGCGGAACTAATGAGCAGTTCTTC
>TRBV24-1|TRBJ2-3|.|few
CATVGHLGDTQYF
TGTGCCACCGTGGGGCACCTAGGGGATACGCAGTATTTT
>TRBV7-2|TRBJ2-1|.|.
CASSFWTSSYNEQFF
TGTGCCAGCAGCTTTTGGACAAGCAGCTACAATGAGCAGTTCTTC
>TRBV10-1|TRBJ2-7|.|.
CASSESGSEQYF
TGCGCCAGCAGTGAGTCTGGTTCCGAGCAGTACTTC
>TRBV6-5|TRBJ1-5|TRBD1|.
CASSPDRGGNQPQHF
TGTGCCAGCAGTCCGGACAGGGGAGGCAATCAGCCCCAGCATTTT
>TRBV5-1|TRBJ2-5|TRBD2|.
CASSLVGEGLLETQYF
TGCGCCAGCAGCTTGGTGGGGGAGGGCCTTCTAGAGACCCAGTACTTC
>TRBV6-2/TRBV6-3|TRBJ2-5|.|.
CASSYGSLETGQYF
TGTGCCAGCAGTTATGGTAGTTTAGAAACGGGCCAGTACTTC
>TRBV18|TRBJ1-5|TRBD1|.
CASSPGTGQNQPQHF
TGTGCCAGCTCACCAGGGACAGGGCAAAATCAGCCCCAGCATTTT
>TRBV6-1|TRBJ2-3|TRBD2|few
CASSERKLAGVGDTQYF
TGTGCCAGCAGTGAACGAAAACTAGCGGGAGTAGGGGATACGCAGTATTTT
>TRBV27|TRBJ1-5|.|.
CASSFNRDADQPQHF
TGTGCCAGCAGTTTCAACAGGGATGCGGATCAGCCCCAGCATTTT
>TRBV28|TRBJ1-1|TRBD1|medium-sized
CASRRDRVVEAFF
TGTGCCAGCAGGAGGGACAGGGTGGTTGAAGCTTTCTTT
>TRBV27|TRBJ1-6|.|once
CASTWAPEGSPLHF
TGTGCCAGCACTTGGGCGCCAGAGGGTTCACCCCTCCACTTT
>TRBV19|TRBJ1-3|.|once
CASTKDVTARLSGNTIYF
TGTGCCAGTACCAAGGACGTGACAGCCAGGTTGTCGGGAAACACCATATATTTT
>TRBV7-2|TRBJ2-3|TRBD2|.
CASSLGAGGGTQYF
TGTGCCAGCAGCTTAGGGGCGGGAGGCGGTACGCAGTATTTT
>TRBV6-5|TRBJ1-3|.|.
CASSYSRGSGNTIYF
TGTGCCAGCAGTTACTCGAGAGGGTCCGGAAACACCATATATTTT
>TRBV11-2|TRBJ2-5|TRBD2|.
CASSYGRGGQETQYF
TGTGCCAGCAGTTACGGGCGGGGAGGGCAAGAGACCCAGTACTTC